This T cell receptor (beta chain) was identified during a study of neurological immune-mediated disorders. This CDR3 is built from 15 residues. With 2 bases removed from V and 1 base from J, the gap between germline ends came to 8 bases. From germline, CDR1 is MNHNS and CDR2 SASEGT. The authors made cDNA by 5'RACE with 10-nucleotide random UMIs. TCRdb re-analysed the 5' RACE reads in MiXCR, keeping a single row per CDR3 protein. The data hold around 44,000 distinct CDR3 sequences, with around 13% observed a single time. The source is an older woman with HTLV-1-associated myelopathy (HAM/TSP). The V gene is TRBV6-1, the J gene TRBJ2-2; D may be TRBD1 (5 bases). The sequenced sample consisted of CD4+ T cells from blood. Here the CDR3 DNA reads TGTGCCAGCAGTGAACAGGGTTTGAACACCGGGGAGCTGTTTTTT. This sequence encodes CASSEQGLNTGELFF.